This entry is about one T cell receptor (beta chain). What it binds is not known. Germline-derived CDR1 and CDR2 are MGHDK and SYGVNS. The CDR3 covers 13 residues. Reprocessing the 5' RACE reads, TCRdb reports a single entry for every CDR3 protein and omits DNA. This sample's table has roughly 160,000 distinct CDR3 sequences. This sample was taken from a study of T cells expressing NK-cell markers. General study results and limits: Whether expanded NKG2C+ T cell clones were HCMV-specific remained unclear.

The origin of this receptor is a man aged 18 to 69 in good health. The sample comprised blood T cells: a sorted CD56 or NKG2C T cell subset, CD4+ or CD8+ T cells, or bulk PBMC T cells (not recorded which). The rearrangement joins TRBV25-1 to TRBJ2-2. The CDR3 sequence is CASSEFRGGELFF.